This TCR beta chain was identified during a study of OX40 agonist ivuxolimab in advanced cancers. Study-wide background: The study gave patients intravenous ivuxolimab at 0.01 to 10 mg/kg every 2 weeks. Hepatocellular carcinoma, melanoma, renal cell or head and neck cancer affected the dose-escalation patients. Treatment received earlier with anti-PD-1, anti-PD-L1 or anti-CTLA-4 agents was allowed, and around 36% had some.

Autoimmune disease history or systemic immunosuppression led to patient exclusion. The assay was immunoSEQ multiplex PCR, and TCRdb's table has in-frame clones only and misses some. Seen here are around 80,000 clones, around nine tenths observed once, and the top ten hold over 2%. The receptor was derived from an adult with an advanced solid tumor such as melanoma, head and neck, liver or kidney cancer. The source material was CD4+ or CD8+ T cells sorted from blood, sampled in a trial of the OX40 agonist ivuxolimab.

As DNA, the CDR3 is TGTGCCAGCAGCTTCACTAGCGTTGGCACAGATACGCAGTATTTT. It encodes CASSFTSVGTDTQYF. V is TRBV5-6 and J is TRBJ2-3; TRBD2 matches 7 bases. From germline, CDR1 is SGHDT and CDR2 YYEEEE. The CDR3 sequence is 15 residues long. Trimming cost V 2 bases and J 1 base; bases outside gene matches: 4. The full variable domain, completed using reference TRBV5-6 and TRBJ2-3, is DAGVTQSPTHLIKTRGQQVTLRCSPKSGHDTVSWYQQALGQGPQFIFQYYEEEERQRGNFPDRFSGHQFPNYSSELNVNALLLGDSALYLCASSFTSVGTDTQYFGPGTRLTVL.